The 2 T cell receptor beta chains below all came from one sample that was sequenced in a study of Graves' ophthalmopathy and Graves' hyperthyroidism. The TCR beta CDR3 regions underwent amplification from RNA transcripts. The authors performed first-round RT-PCR with HTBI primers and then a second-round multiplex PCR. Each CDR3 protein gets one entry after TCRdb re-called the multiplex PCR reads with MiXCR. Here the sample spans a few hundred thousand distinct CDR3 sequences, 21% being singletons. Sample: peripheral blood. The receptor source for this set is a woman aged 18-29 years with stable Graves' hyperthyroidism.

This clonotype showed up many times. The rearrangement uses TRBV12-3 or TRBV12-4 and TRBJ1-6; TRBD1 matches 9 bases. Unmatched junction bases numbered 3, after V lost 2 bases and J lost 7 bases. This CDR3 has 15 residues. DNA of the CDR3: TGTGCCAGCAGTTTAACAGGGGGCAGGAATTCACCCCTCCACTTT. Protein product: CASSLTGGRNSPLHF.

This clonotype was seen at least ten times. The chain combines TRBV2 with TRBJ2-7; 10 bases match TRBD1. Per germline, CDR1 SNHLY and CDR2 FYNNEI. With 7 bases clipped from V and 6 bases from J, the junction kept 3 bases outside the gene matches. The CDR3 covers 12 residues. For the CDR3, the DNA is TGTGCCAGCACCGACAGGGGGCTCGAGCAGTACTTC. Amino acid sequence: CASTDRGLEQYF.